This TCR beta chain is from a study of control samples from healthy donors and cancer patients. TCRdb's copy holds only in-frame clones and misses some; the assay was immunoSEQ multiplex PCR. The sample consists of fewer than 70,000 clones, roughly nine tenths of them appearing once. CDR1 is LNHNV, CDR2 YYDKDF, per germline (reference sequence). V was pared by 4 bases and J by 8 bases, with 17 bases between. This CDR3 contains 14 residues. The chain couples TRBV15 to TRBJ1-1; D unclear. Sequencing used PBMCs. This TCR came from a man between 60 and 70 years old with head and neck cancer. The CDR3: CATSIKTSAREAFF. DNA for the CDR3: TGTGCCACCAGCATCAAGACTTCCGCGCGAGAAGCTTTCTTT.